This TCR beta chain was identified during a study of beta chain features in type 1 diabetes. Expressed TCRB transcripts were sequenced because the entire RNA isolate underwent reverse transcription. TCRdb's table, derived via immunoSEQ multiplex PCR, lists solely in-frame clones and lacks some. The profile shows about 320,000 clones, 14% of them singletons. Sorted cells reached over 95% purity in every population. This clone showed up just a few times. Antigen unknown. The CDR3 covers 12 residues. The V gene's germline CDR1 is GTSNPN and CDR2 SVGIG (reference sequence). Trimming removed 1 base at V and 10 bases at J, with 11 bases between. Regarding the study as a whole: Any role of HLA type in TCRB rearrangement remained unresolved here. Among patients with Type 1 diabetes, TCRB CDR3s were moderately but significantly shorter in every one of the four CD4+ subsets.

This sequence originates from a young man in good health. The V and J genes are TRBV30 and TRBJ2-1; D is perhaps TRBD2 (7 bases). Sequencing was carried out using central memory CD4+ T cells from blood. Here the CDR3 reads CAWSGGRGEQFF. The CDR3 bases are TGTGCCTGGAGTGGAGGGAGGGGGGAGCAGTTCTTC.